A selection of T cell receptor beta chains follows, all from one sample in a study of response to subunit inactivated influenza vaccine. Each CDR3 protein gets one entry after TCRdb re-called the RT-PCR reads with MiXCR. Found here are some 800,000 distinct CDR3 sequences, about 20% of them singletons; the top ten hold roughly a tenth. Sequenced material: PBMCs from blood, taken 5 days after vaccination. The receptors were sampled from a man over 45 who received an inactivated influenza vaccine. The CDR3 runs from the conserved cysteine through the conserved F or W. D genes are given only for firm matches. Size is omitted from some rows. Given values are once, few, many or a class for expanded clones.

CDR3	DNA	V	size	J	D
CATSEIADTDTQYF	TGTGCCACCAGTGAAATTGCGGACACAGATACGCAGTATTTT	TRBV24-1	.	TRBJ2-3	.
CASSRVEPLEQYF	TGTGCCAGCAGCCGGGTCGAACCCCTCGAGCAGTACTTC	TRBV7-2	.	TRBJ2-7	.
CASSNRPDNTGELFF	TGTGCCAGCAGCAACCGACCGGATAACACCGGGGAGCTGTTTTTT	TRBV7-9	few	TRBJ2-2	.
CASSGSRGEQFF	TGTGCCAGCAGTGGGAGCAGGGGTGAGCAGTTCTTC	TRBV2	.	TRBJ2-1	.
CAIRGQGSFTEAFF	TGTGCCATCAGGGGACAGGGTTCATTCACTGAAGCTTTCTTT	TRBV10-3	few	TRBJ1-1	TRBD1
CATSAPGQGQFF	TGTGCCACCAGTGCCCCGGGACAAGGGCAGTTCTTC	TRBV24-1	.	TRBJ2-1	.
CATQGLQGAVGYTF	TGTGCCACCCAAGGATTACAGGGGGCTGTTGGCTACACCTTC	TRBV24-1	few	TRBJ1-2	TRBD1
CSARDQVGDTYGYTF	TGCAGTGCTAGAGATCAAGTGGGGGATACCTATGGCTACACCTTC	TRBV20-1	.	TRBJ1-2	.
CASSLDGRMQFF	TGTGCCAGCAGCTTAGATGGGCGGATGCAGTTCTTC	TRBV7-2	.	TRBJ2-1	.
CASSLVPADNEQFF	TGTGCCAGCAGCTTGGTGCCAGCAGACAATGAGCAGTTCTTC	TRBV5-5	.	TRBJ2-1	.
CSARDSGGAETQYF	TGCAGTGCTAGGGATAGCGGGGGGGCTGAGACCCAGTACTTC	TRBV20-1	.	TRBJ2-5	TRBD2
CASSLSARGHTETQYF	TGTGCCAGCAGTTTATCGGCCAGGGGTCATACGGAGACCCAGTACTTC	TRBV12-3/TRBV12-4	.	TRBJ2-5	.
CATSGPGTDTQYF	TGTGCCACCTCCGGACCCGGGACAGATACGCAGTATTTT	TRBV24-1	few	TRBJ2-3	.
CASSRARGLRNEQFF	TGTGCCAGCAGCCGGGCGCGGGGGCTTCGGAATGAGCAGTTCTTC	TRBV5-6	.	TRBJ2-1	.
CASSEYFTGGQETQYF	TGTGCCAGCAGTGAATATTTTACAGGGGGGCAAGAGACCCAGTACTTC	TRBV12-3/TRBV12-4	.	TRBJ2-5	TRBD1
CASSTSKTSGGQETQYF	TGTGCCAGCAGCACTTCCAAGACTAGCGGGGGACAAGAGACCCAGTACTTC	TRBV9	.	TRBJ2-5	TRBD2
CASSLSPGILHSNQPQHF	TGTGCCAGCAGTTTATCACCCGGGATCCTTCATAGCAATCAGCCCCAGCATTTT	TRBV12-3/TRBV12-4	.	TRBJ1-5	.
CASRTTRASETQYF	TGTGCCAGCAGAACCACGAGGGCTTCAGAGACCCAGTACTTC	TRBV7-2	.	TRBJ2-5	.
CASSLGQAGRQPQHF	TGTGCCAGCAGCTTAGGTCAGGCAGGGAGGCAGCCCCAGCATTTT	TRBV7-8	.	TRBJ1-5	.
CASRGGADGKNIQYF	TGTGCCAGCCGAGGAGGCGCAGATGGCAAAAACATTCAGTACTTC	TRBV2	.	TRBJ2-4	.
CASRGLAGGNNEQFF	TGTGCCAGCAGGGGACTAGCGGGGGGGAACAATGAGCAGTTCTTC	TRBV12-3/TRBV12-4	.	TRBJ2-1	TRBD2
CASSYPGLAGDTQYF	TGTGCCAGCAGCTACCCGGGCCTCGCGGGAGATACGCAGTATTTT	TRBV6-5	once	TRBJ2-3	.
CASRYQAGYEQYF	TGTGCCAGCAGATACCAAGCGGGGTATGAGCAGTACTTC	TRBV5-6	.	TRBJ2-7	TRBD2
CASTTPRQSLNTEAFF	TGTGCCAGCACCACCCCTAGACAGAGTTTGAACACTGAAGCTTTCTTT	TRBV28	few	TRBJ1-1	.
CSARDLGLAHEQFF	TGCAGTGCTAGAGATCTTGGACTCGCCCATGAGCAGTTCTTC	TRBV20-1	.	TRBJ2-1	.
CATSDRTGGSNQPQHF	TGTGCCACCAGTGATCGGACAGGGGGTAGCAATCAGCCCCAGCATTTT	TRBV24-1	.	TRBJ1-5	TRBD1
CASSAQTPYNEQFF	TGTGCCAGCAGCGCACAGACACCCTACAATGAGCAGTTCTTC	TRBV9	few	TRBJ2-1	.